The 12 T cell receptor beta chains presented below share a single source sample, sequenced in a study of shared clonotypes between healthy human individuals (TCRdb year 2020). Libraries were made using the immunoSEQ multiplex PCR assay. This is the immuneACCESS table as TCRdb keeps it, with only in-frame sequences that have V and J called. A part of the clones is gone; compared with another copy, unresolved V genes explain less than half, and the rest is unexplained. Recorded for this sample are about a million clones; about 80% of them occurred a single time. The leading ten clones occupy 0.89% of the sample. The sequenced material came from memory CD4+ T cells from PBMCs. What this sample's cell subset or site label stands for: CD45RA-negative fraction. The source is a man between 18 and 29 years old in good health. Some clones in this sample may be carry-over from other donors' samples.

The genes are TRBV5-1 and TRBJ1-2; D unresolved. This CDR3 region has 12 residues. V was cut by 0 bases and J by 3 bases, with 3 bases left in between. Germline values: CDR1 SGHRS, CDR2 YFSETQ. CDR3 loop: CASSLEDYGYTF. The CDR3, as DNA: TGCGCCAGCAGCTTGGAGGACTATGGCTACACCTTC.

V gene TRBV6-1 combines with J gene TRBJ1-5; D might be TRBD1 (5 bases). V shed 8 bases and J shed 0 bases, with 11 bases lying between them. CDR1 is MNHNS and CDR2 is SASEGT in the germline V gene. This CDR3 is 14 amino acids long. The CDR3 nucleotides read TGTGCCAGCCGGGGGGTCTATAGCAATCAGCCCCAGCATTTT. It yields the protein CASRGVYSNQPQHF.

The chain's CDR3 is CATRWGPTPEAFF. CDR3 coding DNA: TGTGCCACCCGGTGGGGTCCGACTCCTGAAGCTTTCTTT. This rearrangement joins TRBV15 to TRBJ1-1, with D uncertain. Germline lookup yields CDR1 LNHNV and CDR2 YYDKDF (reference sequence). Trimming shortened V by 8 bases and J by 6 bases, and 16 bases separated the two germline ends. This CDR3 comprises 13 residues.

This rearrangement joins TRBV27 to TRBJ1-2; 10 nucleotides match TRBD1. The V and J ends lost 6 bases and 6 bases, in that order; junction bases with no gene match: 7. The CDR3 contains 14 residues. CDR1 and CDR2 (germline): MNHEY, SMNVEV (reference sequence). The CDR3 coding sequence is TGTGCCAGCAGCCCCCGGGACAGGGGCCATGGCTACACCTTC. It specifies CASSPRDRGHGYTF.

The CDR3 bases are TGTGCCAGCAGCTTCCTGACGGGAGGGGGGACCCAGTACTTC. It specifies CASSFLTGGGTQYF. The chain employs TRBV5-5 and TRBJ2-5, with 8 bases matching TRBD2. The CDR3 spans 14 residues. Trimming took 2 bases from V and 7 from J; bases not matched to a gene: 7. Germline CDR1 SGHKS, CDR2 YYEKEE (reference sequence).

This clone turned up a few times. This rearrangement joins TRBV21-1 to TRBJ1-1. TRBV21-1 is a listed pseudogene. The CDR3 sequence is 14 residues long. The CDR3, as DNA: TGTGCCAGCGAGAGCCGGCTCATGAACACTGAAGCTTTCTTT. It translates to CASESRLMNTEAFF.

This chain uses TRBV6-6 with TRBJ1-6, with 8 bases that match TRBD1. The V gene's germline CDR1 is MNHNY and CDR2 SVGAGI (reference sequence). V lost 5 bases, J lost 10 bases, and 7 bases stayed unmatched. CDR3 length: 14 amino acids. CDR3 DNA sequence: TGTGCCAGCAGTCCTGGGACAGGAGGCTCACCCCTCCACTTT. Its protein is CASSPGTGGSPLHF.

There are a few counts of this clone. The V call is TRBV6-1, the J call TRBJ1-4, with D possibly TRBD1 on 5 matching bases. The ends were cut back, 1 base at V and 9 bases at J, with 15 bases in the middle. CDR1 and CDR2 from the germline V gene are MNHNS and SASEGT. This CDR3 contains 15 residues. This CDR3 reads CASSEVVLAGQKLFF. CDR3 nucleotides: TGTGCCAGCAGTGAAGTGGTTCTTGCAGGGCAAAAACTGTTTTTT.

The V gene is TRBV2, the J gene TRBJ2-1; D is uncertain. Trimming took off 2 bases at V and 6 bases at J, with 14 bases between the two ends. The length of the CDR3 is 15 residues. CDR1 and CDR2 from the germline V gene are SNHLY and FYNNEI. The CDR3 nucleotides are TGTGCCAGCAGTGAAATCCTTGGTCCCCTCAATGAGCAGTTCTTC. Its translation is CASSEILGPLNEQFF.

The rearrangement uses TRBV9 and TRBJ2-7; D not certain. V lost 0 bases and J lost 6, with 19 bases in between. Germline-derived CDR1 and CDR2 are SGDLS and YYNGEE. There are 16 residues in the CDR3. The DNA of the CDR3 is TGTGCCAGCAGCGTAGCTTGGTCCACGAGAGAAGGCGAGCAGTACTTC. Translation gives CASSVAWSTREGEQYF.

The rearrangement joins TRBV11-2 to TRBJ2-3; 11 bases line up with TRBD1. This CDR3 region has 17 residues. Trimming took 2 bases from V and 1 from J; bases not matched to a gene: 5. Germline CDR1 and CDR2: SGHAT and FQNNGV. In nucleotides, the CDR3 is TGTGCCAGCAGCTTACTACCGGGACAGGGGGGCACAGATACGCAGTATTTT. Protein product: CASSLLPGQGGTDTQYF.

This chain links TRBV11-2 with TRBJ2-5; D is ambiguous. The CDR3 consists of 12 residues. Germline V gene sequence: CDR1 SGHAT, CDR2 FQNNGV. V gave up 4 bases and J gave up 5 bases, with 8 bases separating them. CDR3: CASSSLKETQYF. Written as DNA, the CDR3 is TGTGCCAGCAGCTCCCTGAAGGAGACCCAGTACTTC.